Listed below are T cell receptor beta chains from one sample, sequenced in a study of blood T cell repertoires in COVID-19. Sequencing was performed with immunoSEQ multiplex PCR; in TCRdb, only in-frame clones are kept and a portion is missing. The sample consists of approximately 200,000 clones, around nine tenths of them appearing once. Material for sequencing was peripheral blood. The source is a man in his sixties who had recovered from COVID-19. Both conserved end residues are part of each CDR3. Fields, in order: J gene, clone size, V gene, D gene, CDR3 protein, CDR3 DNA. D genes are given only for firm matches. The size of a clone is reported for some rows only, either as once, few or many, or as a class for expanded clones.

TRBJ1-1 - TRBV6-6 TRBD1 CASFPPGQQPTEAFF TGTGCCAGCTTCCCCCCGGGACAGCAACCCACTGAAGCTTTCTTT
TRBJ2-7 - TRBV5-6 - CASSSTGYEQYF TGTGCCAGCAGCTCGACCGGGTACGAGCAGTACTTC
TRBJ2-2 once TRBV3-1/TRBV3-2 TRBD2 CASSLRGRTSRNTGELFF TGTGCCAGCAGTCTTCGGGGGCGGACTAGCAGGAACACCGGGGAGCTGTTTTTT
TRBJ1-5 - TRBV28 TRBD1 CAEGGTGRQPQHF TGTGCAGAAGGCGGGACAGGGCGTCAGCCCCAGCATTTT
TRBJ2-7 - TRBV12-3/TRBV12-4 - CASSRLRDEQYF TGTGCCAGCAGTCGACTTCGAGACGAGCAGTACTTC
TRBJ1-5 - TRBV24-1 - CATSDFRQKNSNQPQHF TGTGCCACCAGTGATTTTCGACAAAAGAATAGCAATCAGCCCCAGCATTTT
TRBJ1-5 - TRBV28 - CASSLLPGDQPQHF TGTGCCAGCAGTCTTTTGCCAGGGGATCAGCCCCAGCATTTT
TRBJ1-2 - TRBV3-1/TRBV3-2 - CASSLRMSGYTF TGTGCCAGCAGCCTCAGGATGTCAGGCTACACCTTC
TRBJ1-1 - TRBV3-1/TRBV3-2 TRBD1 CASSQGAGGNTEAFF TGTGCCAGCAGCCAAGGAGCAGGGGGGAACACTGAAGCTTTCTTT
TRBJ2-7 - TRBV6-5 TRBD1 CAIADRGPLYEQYF TGTGCCATCGCGGACAGGGGACCTTTATACGAGCAGTACTTC
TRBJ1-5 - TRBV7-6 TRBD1 CASSLGTGENQPQHF TGTGCCAGCAGCTTAGGGACAGGGGAAAATCAGCCCCAGCATTTT
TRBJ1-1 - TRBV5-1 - CASSLGQSNTEAFF TGCGCCAGCAGTCTCGGACAGTCGAACACTGAAGCTTTCTTT
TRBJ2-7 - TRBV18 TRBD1 CASSPSGQGKIYEQYF TGTGCCAGCTCACCATCCGGACAGGGAAAAATCTACGAGCAGTACTTC
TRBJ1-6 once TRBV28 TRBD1 CASARTGNSPLHF TGTGCCAGCGCGCGGACAGGGAATTCACCCCTCCACTTT
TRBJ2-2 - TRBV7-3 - CASSLGTSGGELFF TGTGCCAGCAGCTTAGGGACTTCAGGCGGGGAGCTGTTTTTT
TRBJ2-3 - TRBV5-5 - CASSLGPLTDTQYF TGTGCCAGCAGCTTGGGGCCTCTCACAGATACGCAGTATTTT
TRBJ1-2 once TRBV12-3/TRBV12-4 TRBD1 CASGTGRIYGYTF TGTGCCAGCGGGACAGGGCGGATATATGGCTACACCTTC
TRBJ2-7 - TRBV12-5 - CASGPYEGSEQYF TGTGCTAGTGGACCATACGAGGGCTCCGAGCAGTACTTC
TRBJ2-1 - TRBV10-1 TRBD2 CASSGLAGGREQFF TGCGCCAGCAGTGGACTAGCGGGAGGTCGGGAGCAGTTCTTC
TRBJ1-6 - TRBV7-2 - CASSLEGDSPLHF TGTGCCAGCAGCTTGGAGGGCGATTCACCCCTCCACTTT